The next 2 T cell receptor beta chains were all read from a single sample in a study of blood T cell repertoires in COVID-19 (dated by TCRdb to 2018 to 2020). Preparation of the library involved the immunoSEQ multiplex PCR assay. In its TCRdb copy, this immuneACCESS table keeps in-frame sequences only and misses some clones. Where compared with another copy, unresolved V genes explain less than half of these, and the others have no known cause. This sample has 150,000 or so clones in its table, and approximately 90% of those were observed once. 6.6% of the sample comes from the top ten. Sample: PBMCs or T cells enriched from blood (not recorded which). Receptor source: a woman between 45 and 60 years old who had recovered from COVID-19.

V usage is TRBV19 and J usage is TRBJ1-1, with D perhaps TRBD1 (6 bases). CDR3 length: 18 residues. Germline loops: CDR1 LNHDA, CDR2 SQIVND (reference sequence). Trimming took off 6 bases at V and 0 bases at J, with 23 bases between the two ends. The CDR3 protein is CASRTSQGLGRMNTEAFF. CDR3 DNA: TGTGCCAGTAGGACTTCCCAGGGGCTGGGTCGAATGAACACTGAAGCTTTCTTT.

The rearrangement joins TRBV7-3 to TRBJ1-3; D may be TRBD1 (5 bases). Germline V gene lookup returns CDR1 SGHTA and CDR2 FQGTGA. The ends were cut back, 5 bases at V and 7 bases at J, with 12 bases in the middle. The CDR3 length is 13 residues. The CDR3 protein is CASSIIGGNTIYF. The CDR3 DNA follows: TGTGCCAGCAGCATCATTGGGGGGAACACCATATATTTT.